The TCR beta chain under discussion was sequenced for a study of shared T cell receptors in the human thymus. Trimming shortened V by 0 bases and J by 3 bases, and 12 bases separated the two germline ends. Germline lookup yields CDR1 SEHNR and CDR2 FQNEAQ (reference sequence). The CDR3 spans 17 residues. Generated by immunoSEQ multiplex PCR, the TCRdb table keeps only in-frame clones and is missing some. This sample has about 730,000 clones, with approximately 85% found just once. In addition, the sample was reused for a study of human thymus T cells. From that second work: The thymus tissue came from resections taken during corrective heart surgery. Apparent skewing of V and J gene usage characterized both thymic and blood repertoires. Related research examined unrelated individuals and reported that their thymic repertoires overlapped highly.

V gene TRBV7-9 combines with J gene TRBJ1-6, with D possibly matching TRBD1 (5 bases). This clonotype was obtained from a girl in the first two years of life with a congenital heart defect. Sequenced sample: thymocytes. Here the CDR3 reads CASSLAARDFYNSPLHF. For the CDR3, the DNA is TGTGCCAGCAGCTTAGCGGCCAGGGACTTCTATAATTCACCCCTCCACTTT. Based on the CDR3 plus reference TRBV7-9 and TRBJ1-6, the full variable domain is DTGVSQNPRHKITKRGQNVTFRCDPISEHNRLYWYRQTLGQGPEFLTYFQNEAQLEKSRLLSDRFSAERPKGSFSTLEIQRTEQGDSAMYLCASSLAARDFYNSPLHFGNGTRLTVT.